This T cell receptor (beta chain) was retrieved from a study of shared clonotypes between healthy human individuals. The study's findings and limits: Clonotype sharing across a few donors was observed for around 5.1% of naive CD4 clonotypes. Sampling was confined to blood; repertoires within tissues likely differ. Compared with memory subsets, naive subsets generally had larger estimated richness.

Donors comprised healthy HIV-negative adults lacking recent acute infections or vaccinations. Notes on this clone: Its matching antigen is unknown.

Germline V gives CDR1 LNHDA, CDR2 SQIVND (reference sequence). The CDR3 covers 16 residues. V gave up 5 bases and J gave up 0 bases; unmatched junction bases: 7. Measured with immunoSEQ multiplex PCR; TCRdb has only the in-frame clones, and not every one. Here the sample spans around 600,000 clones, more than 95% being singletons. V and J are TRBV19 and TRBJ1-5; 7 bases are shared with TRBD1. This clonotype was sampled from a woman aged 25 to 39 in good health. The sequenced material came from naive CD4+ T cells sorted from blood. Subset given: CD45RA+ positively selected. CDR3 nucleotides: TGTGCCAGTAGTCATGGGACAGAAAATAGCAATCAGCCCCAGCATTTT. The encoded protein is CASSHGTENSNQPQHF.